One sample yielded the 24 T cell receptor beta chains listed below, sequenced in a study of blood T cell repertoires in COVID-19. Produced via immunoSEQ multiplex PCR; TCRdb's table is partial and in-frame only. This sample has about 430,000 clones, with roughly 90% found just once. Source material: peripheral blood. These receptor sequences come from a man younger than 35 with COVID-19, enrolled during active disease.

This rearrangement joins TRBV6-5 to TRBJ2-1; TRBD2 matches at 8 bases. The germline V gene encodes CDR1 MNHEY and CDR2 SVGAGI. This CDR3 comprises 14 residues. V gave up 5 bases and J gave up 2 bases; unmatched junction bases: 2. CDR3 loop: CASSIGGAYNEQFF. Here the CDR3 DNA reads TGTGCCAGCAGTATCGGGGGGGCCTACAATGAGCAGTTCTTC.

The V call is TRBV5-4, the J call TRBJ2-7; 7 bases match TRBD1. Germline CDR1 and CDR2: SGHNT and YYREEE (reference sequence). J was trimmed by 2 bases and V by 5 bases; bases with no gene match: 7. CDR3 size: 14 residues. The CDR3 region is CASSSPGQPYEQYF. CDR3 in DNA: TGTGCCAGCAGTTCGCCGGGACAGCCCTACGAGCAGTACTTC. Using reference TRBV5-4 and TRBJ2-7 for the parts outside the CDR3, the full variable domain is ETGVTQSPTHLIKTRGQQVTLRCSSQSGHNTVSWYQQALGQGPQFIFQYYREEENGRGNFPPRFSGLQFPNYSSELNVNALELDDSALYLCASSSPGQPYEQYFGPGTRLTVT.

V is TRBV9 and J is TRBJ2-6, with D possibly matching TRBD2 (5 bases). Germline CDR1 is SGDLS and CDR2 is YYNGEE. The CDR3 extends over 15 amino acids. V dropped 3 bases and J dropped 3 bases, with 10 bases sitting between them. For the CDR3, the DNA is TGTGCCAGCAGCGGAGGAGGCAGTGGGGCCAACGTCCTGACTTTC. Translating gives CASSGGGSGANVLTF.

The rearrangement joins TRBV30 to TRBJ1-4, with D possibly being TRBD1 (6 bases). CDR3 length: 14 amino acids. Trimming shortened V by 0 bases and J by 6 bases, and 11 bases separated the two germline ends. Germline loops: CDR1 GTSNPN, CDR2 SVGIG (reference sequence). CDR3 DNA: TGTGCCTGGAGTGTTGGGGGGGCAGATGAAAAACTGTTTTTT. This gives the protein CAWSVGGADEKLFF. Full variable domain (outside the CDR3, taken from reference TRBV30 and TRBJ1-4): SQTIHQWPATLVQPVGSPLSLECTVEGTSNPNLYWYRQAAGRGLQLLFYSVGIGQISSEVPQNLSASRPQDRQFILSSKKLLLSDSGFYLCAWSVGGADEKLFFGSGTQLSVL.

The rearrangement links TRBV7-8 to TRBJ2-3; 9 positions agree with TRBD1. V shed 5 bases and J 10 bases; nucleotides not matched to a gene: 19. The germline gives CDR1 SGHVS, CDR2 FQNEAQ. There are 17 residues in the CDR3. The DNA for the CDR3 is TGTGCCAGCAGCCGCATATCGGACAGGGGATCCCTTAGGGCGCAGTATTTT. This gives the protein CASSRISDRGSLRAQYF.

CDR3 sequence (DNA): TGTGCCAGCAGTGAATTTGGTGGGGGCGCCTACGAGCAGTACTTC. This encodes CASSEFGGGAYEQYF. This chain uses TRBV6-1 with TRBJ2-7; D possibly corresponds to TRBD1 (6 bases). The CDR3 has 15 amino acids. Trimming took 2 bases from V and 2 from J, leaving 13 bases between them. CDR1 MNHNS and CDR2 SASEGT come from the germline V gene.

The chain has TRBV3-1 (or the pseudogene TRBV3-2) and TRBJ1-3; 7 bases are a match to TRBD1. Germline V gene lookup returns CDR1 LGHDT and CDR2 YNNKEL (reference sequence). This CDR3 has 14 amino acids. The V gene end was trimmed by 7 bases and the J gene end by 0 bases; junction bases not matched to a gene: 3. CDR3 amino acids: CASKGDSSGNTIYF. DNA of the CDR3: TGTGCCAGCAAGGGGGACAGCTCTGGAAACACCATATATTTT.

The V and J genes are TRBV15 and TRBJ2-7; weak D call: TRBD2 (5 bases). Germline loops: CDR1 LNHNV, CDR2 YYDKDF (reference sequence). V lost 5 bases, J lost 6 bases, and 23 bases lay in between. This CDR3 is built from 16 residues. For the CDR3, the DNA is TGTGCCACCAGCGAGGGCTCCACACTACTACTACTCGAGCAGTACTTC. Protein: CATSEGSTLLLLEQYF.

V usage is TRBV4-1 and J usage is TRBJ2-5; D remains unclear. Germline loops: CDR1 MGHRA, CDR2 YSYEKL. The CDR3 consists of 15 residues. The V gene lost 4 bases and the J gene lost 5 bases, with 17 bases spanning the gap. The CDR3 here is CASSPLETLRETQYF. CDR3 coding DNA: TGCGCCAGCAGCCCCCTGGAGACCCTACGGGAGACCCAGTACTTC.

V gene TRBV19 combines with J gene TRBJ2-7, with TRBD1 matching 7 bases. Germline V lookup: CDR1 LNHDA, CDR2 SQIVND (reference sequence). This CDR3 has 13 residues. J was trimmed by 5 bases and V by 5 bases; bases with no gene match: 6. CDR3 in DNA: TGTGCCAGTAGTGACGACAGGGACCACGAGCAGTACTTC. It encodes CASSDDRDHEQYF.

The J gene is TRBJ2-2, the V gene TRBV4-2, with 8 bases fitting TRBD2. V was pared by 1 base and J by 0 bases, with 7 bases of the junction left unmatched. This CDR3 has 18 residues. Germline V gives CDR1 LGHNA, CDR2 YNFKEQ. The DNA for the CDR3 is TGTGCCAGCAGCCAAGTATCGGGGGGGTATTCGAACACCGGGGAGCTGTTTTTT. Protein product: CASSQVSGGYSNTGELFF.

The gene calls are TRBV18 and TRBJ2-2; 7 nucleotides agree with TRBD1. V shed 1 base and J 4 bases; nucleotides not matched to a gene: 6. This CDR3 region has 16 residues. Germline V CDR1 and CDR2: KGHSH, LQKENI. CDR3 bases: TGTGCCAGCTCACCACTTAAGACAGGGACCACCGGGGAGCTGTTTTTT. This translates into CASSPLKTGTTGELFF.

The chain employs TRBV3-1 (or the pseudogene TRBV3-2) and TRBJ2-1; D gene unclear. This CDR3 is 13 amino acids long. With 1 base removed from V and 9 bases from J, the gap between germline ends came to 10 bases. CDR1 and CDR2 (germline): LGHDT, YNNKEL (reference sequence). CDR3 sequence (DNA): TGTGCCAGCAGCCAAGCCCCCGGCGGTGAGCAGTTCTTC. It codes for CASSQAPGGEQFF.

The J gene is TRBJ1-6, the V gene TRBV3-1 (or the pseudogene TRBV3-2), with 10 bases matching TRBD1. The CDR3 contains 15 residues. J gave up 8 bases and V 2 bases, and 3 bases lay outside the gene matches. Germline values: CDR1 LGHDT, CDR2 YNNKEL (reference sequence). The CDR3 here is CASSQLGTGDSPLHF. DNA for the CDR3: TGTGCCAGCAGCCAACTCGGGACAGGGGATTCACCCCTCCACTTT.

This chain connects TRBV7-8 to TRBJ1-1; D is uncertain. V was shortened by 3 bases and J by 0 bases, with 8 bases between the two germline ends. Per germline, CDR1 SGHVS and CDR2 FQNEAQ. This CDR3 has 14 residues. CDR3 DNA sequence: TGTGCCAGCAGCTTTTCATACATGAACACTGAAGCTTTCTTT. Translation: CASSFSYMNTEAFF.

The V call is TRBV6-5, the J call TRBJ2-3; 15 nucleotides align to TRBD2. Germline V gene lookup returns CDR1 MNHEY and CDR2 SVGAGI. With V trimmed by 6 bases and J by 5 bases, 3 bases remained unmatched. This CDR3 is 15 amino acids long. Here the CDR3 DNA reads TGTGCCAGCAGAGGACTAGCGGGGGGGTTAGATACGCAGTATTTT. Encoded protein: CASRGLAGGLDTQYF.

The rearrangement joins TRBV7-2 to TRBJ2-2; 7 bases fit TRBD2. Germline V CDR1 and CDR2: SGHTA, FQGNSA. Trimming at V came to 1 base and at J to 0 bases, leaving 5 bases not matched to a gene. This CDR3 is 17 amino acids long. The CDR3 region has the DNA TGTGCCAGCAGCTTAGGTGGCGGGGGACCGAACACCGGGGAGCTGTTTTTT. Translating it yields CASSLGGGGPNTGELFF.

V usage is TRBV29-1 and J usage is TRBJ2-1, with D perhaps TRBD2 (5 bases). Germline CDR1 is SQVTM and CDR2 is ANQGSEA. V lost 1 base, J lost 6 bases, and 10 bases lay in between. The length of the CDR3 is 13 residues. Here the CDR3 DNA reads TGCAGCGTTGAAGCGGCAGGACTCAATGAGCAGTTCTTC. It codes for CSVEAAGLNEQFF.

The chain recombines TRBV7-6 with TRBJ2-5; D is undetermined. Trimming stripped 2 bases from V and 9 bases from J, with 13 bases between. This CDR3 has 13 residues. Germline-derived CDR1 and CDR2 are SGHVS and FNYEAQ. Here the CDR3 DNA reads TGTGCCAGCAGCTTACAAGAGGAGTTTCCCCAGTACTTC. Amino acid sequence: CASSLQEEFPQYF.

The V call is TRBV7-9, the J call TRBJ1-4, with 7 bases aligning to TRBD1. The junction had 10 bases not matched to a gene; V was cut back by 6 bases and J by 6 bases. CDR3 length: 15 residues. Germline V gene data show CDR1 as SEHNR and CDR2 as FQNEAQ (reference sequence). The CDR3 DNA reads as TGTGCCAGCAGTTCCTCCGGGACAGCGGATGAAAAACTGTTTTTT. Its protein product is CASSSSGTADEKLFF.

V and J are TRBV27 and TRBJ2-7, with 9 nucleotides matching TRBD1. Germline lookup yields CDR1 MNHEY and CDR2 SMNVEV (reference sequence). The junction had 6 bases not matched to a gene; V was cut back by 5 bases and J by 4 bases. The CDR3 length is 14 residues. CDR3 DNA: TGTGCCAGCAGTCCCCGGGACAGGGTATACGAGCAGTACTTC. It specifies CASSPRDRVYEQYF.

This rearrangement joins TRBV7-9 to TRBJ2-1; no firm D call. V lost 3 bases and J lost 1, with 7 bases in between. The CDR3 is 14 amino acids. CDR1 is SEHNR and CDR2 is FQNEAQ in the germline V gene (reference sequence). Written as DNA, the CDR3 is TGTGCCAGCAGCTTTTCAGTTTCCTACAATGAGCAGTTCTTC. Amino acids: CASSFSVSYNEQFF.

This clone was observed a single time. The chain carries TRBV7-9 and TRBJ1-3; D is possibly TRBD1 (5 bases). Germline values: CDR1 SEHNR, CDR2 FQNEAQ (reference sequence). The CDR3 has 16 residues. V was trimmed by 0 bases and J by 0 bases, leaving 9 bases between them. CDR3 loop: CASSLAQGNSGNTIYF. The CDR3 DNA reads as TGTGCCAGCAGCTTAGCGCAGGGAAACTCTGGAAACACCATATATTTT.

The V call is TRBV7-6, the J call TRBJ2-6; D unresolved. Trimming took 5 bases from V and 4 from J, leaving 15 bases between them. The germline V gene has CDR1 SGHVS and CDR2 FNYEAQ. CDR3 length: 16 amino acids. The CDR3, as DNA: TGTGCCAGCAGCCCCAGGATGGGTGGCGGGGCCAACGTCCTGACTTTC. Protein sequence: CASSPRMGGGANVLTF.